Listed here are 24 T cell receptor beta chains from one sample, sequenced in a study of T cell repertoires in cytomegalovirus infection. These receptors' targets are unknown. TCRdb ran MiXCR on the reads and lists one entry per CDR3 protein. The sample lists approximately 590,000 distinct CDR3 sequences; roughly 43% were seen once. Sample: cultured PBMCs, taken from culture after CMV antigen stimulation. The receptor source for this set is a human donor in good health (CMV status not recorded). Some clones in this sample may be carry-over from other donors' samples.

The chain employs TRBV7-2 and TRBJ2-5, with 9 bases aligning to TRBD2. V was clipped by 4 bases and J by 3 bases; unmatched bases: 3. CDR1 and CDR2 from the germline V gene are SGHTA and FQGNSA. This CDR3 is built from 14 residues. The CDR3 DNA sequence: TGTGCCAGCAGCTACCAGCGGGGGGAAGAGACCCAGTACTTC. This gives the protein CASSYQRGEETQYF.

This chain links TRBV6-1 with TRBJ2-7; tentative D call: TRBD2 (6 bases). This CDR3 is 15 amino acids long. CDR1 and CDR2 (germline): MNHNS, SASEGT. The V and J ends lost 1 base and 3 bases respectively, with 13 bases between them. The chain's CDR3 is CASSEGGTEFYEQYF. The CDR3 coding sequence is TGTGCCAGCAGTGAAGGAGGGACTGAATTCTACGAGCAGTACTTC.

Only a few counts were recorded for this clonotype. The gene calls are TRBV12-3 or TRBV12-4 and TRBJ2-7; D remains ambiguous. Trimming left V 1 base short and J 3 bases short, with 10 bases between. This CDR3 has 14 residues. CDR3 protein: CASSLGTAGYEQYF. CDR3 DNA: TGTGCCAGCAGTTTAGGGACGGCAGGCTACGAGCAGTACTTC.

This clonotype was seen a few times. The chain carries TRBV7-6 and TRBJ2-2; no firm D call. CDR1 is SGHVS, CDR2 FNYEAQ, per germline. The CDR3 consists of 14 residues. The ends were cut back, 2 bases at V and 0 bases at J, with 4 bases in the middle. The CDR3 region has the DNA TGTGCCAGCAGCTTAATTGCGAACACCGGGGAGCTGTTTTTT. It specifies CASSLIANTGELFF.

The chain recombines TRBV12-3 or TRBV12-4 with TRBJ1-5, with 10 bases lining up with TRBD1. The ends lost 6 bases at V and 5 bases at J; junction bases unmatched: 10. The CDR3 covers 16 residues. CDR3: CASSRPSGTGDQPQHF. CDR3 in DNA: TGTGCCAGCAGCCGCCCCTCCGGGACAGGGGATCAGCCCCAGCATTTT.

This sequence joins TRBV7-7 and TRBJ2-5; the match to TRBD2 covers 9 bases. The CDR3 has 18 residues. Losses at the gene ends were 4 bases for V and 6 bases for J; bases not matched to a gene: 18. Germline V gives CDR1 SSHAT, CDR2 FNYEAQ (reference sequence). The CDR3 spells CASSSRPPVAGGTQTQYF. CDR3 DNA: TGTGCCAGCAGCTCCCGACCCCCCGTGGCGGGGGGGACTCAGACCCAGTACTTC.

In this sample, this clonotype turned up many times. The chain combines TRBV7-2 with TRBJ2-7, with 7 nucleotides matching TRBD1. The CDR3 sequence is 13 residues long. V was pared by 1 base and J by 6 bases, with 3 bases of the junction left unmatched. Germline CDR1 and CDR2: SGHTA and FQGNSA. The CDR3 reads CASSLESGGEQYF. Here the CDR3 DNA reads TGTGCCAGCAGCTTAGAATCAGGGGGCGAGCAGTACTTC.

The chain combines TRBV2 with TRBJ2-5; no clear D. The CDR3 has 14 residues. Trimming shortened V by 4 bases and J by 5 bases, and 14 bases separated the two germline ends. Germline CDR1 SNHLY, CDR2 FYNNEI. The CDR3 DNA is TGTGCCAGCAGTGCCCTTGGAGATCGGGAGACCCAGTACTTC. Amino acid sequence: CASSALGDRETQYF.

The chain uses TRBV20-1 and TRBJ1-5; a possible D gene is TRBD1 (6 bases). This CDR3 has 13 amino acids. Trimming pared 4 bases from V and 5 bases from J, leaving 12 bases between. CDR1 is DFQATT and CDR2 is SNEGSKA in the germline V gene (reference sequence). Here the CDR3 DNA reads TGCAGTGCTACCAAGGACAGCTATCAGCCCCAGCATTTT. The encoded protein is CSATKDSYQPQHF.

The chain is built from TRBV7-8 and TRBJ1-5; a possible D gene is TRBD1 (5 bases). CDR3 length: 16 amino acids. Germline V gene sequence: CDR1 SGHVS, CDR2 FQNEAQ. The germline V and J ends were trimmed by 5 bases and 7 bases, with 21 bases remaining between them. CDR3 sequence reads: CASSPSPAGSWQPQHF. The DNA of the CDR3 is TGTGCCAGCAGCCCAAGCCCCGCAGGGTCTTGGCAGCCCCAGCATTTT.

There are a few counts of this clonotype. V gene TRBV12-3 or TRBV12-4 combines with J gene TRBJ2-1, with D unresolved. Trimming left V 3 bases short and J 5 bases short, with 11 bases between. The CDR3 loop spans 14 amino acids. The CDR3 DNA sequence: TGTGCCAGCAGTTTCGTCCACTTTGACAATGAGCAGTTCTTC. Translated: CASSFVHFDNEQFF.

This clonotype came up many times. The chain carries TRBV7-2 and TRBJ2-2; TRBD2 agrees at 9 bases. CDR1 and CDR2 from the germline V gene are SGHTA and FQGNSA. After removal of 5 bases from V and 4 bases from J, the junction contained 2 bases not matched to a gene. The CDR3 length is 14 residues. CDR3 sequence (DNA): TGTGCCAGCAGCACGGGACTAGCCACCGGGGAGCTGTTTTTT. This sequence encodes CASSTGLATGELFF.

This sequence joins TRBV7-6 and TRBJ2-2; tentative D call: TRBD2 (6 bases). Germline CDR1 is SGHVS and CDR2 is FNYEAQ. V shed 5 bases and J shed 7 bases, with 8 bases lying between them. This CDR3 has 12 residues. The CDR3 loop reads CASSMGGGELFF. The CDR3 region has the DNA TGTGCCAGCAGCATGGGAGGCGGGGAGCTGTTTTTT.

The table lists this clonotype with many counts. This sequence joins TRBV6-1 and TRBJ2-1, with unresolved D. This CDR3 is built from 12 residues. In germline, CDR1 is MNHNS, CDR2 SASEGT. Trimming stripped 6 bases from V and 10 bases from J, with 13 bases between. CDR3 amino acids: CASRSLLGEQFF. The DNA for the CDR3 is TGTGCCAGCAGGTCTCTGTTAGGCGAGCAGTTCTTC.

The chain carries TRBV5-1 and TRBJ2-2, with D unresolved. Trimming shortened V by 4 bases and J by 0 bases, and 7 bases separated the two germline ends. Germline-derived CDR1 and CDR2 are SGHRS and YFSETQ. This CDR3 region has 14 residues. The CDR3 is CASSPDPNTGELFF. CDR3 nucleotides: TGCGCCAGCAGCCCGGACCCGAACACCGGGGAGCTGTTTTTT.

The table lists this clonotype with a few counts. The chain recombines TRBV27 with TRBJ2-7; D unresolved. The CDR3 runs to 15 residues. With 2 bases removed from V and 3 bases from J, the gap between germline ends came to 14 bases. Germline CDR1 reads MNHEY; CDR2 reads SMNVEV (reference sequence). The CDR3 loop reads CASSLASPEIYEQYF. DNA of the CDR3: TGTGCCAGCAGTTTAGCATCCCCGGAGATCTACGAGCAGTACTTC.

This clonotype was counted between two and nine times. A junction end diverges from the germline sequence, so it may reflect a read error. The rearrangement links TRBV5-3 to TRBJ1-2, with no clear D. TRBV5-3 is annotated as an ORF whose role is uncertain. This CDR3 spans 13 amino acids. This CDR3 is CASSFDPDYGYTF. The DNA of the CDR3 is TGTGCCAGCAGCTTCGACCCTGACTATGGCTACACCTTC.

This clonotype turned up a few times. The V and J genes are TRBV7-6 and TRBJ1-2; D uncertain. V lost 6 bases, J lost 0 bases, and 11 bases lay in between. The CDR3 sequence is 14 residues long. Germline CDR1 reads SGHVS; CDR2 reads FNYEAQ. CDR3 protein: CASRLSAPNYGYTF. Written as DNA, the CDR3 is TGTGCCAGCAGACTCAGCGCCCCTAACTATGGCTACACCTTC.

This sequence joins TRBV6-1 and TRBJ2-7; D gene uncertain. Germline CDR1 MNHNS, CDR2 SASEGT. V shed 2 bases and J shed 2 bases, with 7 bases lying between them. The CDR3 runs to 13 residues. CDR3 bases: TGTGCCAGCAGTGAATTCGCAGCCTACGAGCAGTACTTC. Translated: CASSEFAAYEQYF.

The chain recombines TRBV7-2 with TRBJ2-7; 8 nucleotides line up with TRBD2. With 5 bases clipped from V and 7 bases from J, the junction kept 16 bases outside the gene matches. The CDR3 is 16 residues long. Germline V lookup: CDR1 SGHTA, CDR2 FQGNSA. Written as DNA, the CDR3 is TGTGCCAGCAGCGCTGTGGCGGGAGGACGGGCGCGGGAGCAGTACTTC. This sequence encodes CASSAVAGGRAREQYF. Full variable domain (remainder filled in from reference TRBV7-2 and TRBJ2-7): GAGVSQSPSNKVTEKGKDVELRCDPISGHTALYWYRQSLGQGLEFLIYFQGNSAPDKSGLPSDRFSAERTGGSVSTLTIQRTQQEDSAVYLCASSAVAGGRAREQYFGPGTRLTVT.

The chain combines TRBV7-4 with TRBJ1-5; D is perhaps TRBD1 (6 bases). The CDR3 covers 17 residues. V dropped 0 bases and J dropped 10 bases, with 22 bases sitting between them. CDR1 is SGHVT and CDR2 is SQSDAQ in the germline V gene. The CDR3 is CASSLASLTGSGQPQHF. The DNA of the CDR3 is TGTGCCAGCAGCTTAGCGTCCCTTACAGGGTCCGGCCAACCCCAGCATTTT.

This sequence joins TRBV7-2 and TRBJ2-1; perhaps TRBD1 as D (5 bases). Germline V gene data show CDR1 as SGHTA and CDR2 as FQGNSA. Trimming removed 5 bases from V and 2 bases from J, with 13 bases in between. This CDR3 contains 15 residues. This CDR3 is CASSSQDTTYNEQFF. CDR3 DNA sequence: TGTGCCAGCAGCAGCCAGGACACAACCTACAATGAGCAGTTCTTC.

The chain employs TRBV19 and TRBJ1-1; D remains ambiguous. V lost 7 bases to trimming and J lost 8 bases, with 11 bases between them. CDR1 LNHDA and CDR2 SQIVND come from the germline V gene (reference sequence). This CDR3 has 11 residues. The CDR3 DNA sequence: TGTGCCAGTACCCGGAGAGGAGAAGCTTTCTTT. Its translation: CASTRRGEAFF.

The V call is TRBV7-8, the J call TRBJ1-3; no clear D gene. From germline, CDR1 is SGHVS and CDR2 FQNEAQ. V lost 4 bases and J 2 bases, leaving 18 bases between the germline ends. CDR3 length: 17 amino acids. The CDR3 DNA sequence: TGTGCCAGCAGCTCCCCGAAGACATCGCAACCTGGAAACACCATATATTTT. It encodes CASSSPKTSQPGNTIYF.